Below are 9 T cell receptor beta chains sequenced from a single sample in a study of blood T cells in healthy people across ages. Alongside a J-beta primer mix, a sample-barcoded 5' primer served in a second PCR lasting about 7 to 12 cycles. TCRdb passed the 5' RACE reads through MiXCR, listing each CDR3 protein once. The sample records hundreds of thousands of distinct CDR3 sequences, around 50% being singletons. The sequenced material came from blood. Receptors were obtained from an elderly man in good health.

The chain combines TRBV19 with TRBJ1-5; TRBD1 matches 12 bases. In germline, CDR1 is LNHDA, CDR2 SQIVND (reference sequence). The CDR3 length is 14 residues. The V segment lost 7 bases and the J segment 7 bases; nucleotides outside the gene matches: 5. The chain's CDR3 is CASKGTGGYQPQHF. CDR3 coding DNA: TGTGCCAGTAAAGGGACAGGGGGCTACCAGCCCCAGCATTTT.

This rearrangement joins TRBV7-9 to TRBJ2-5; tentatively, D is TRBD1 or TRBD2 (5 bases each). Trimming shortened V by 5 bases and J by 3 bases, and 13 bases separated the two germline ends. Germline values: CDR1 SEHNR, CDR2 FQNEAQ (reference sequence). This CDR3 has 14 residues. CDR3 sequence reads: CASSTGRAEETQYF. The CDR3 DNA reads TGTGCCAGCAGCACGGGACGGGCGGAAGAGACCCAGTACTTC.

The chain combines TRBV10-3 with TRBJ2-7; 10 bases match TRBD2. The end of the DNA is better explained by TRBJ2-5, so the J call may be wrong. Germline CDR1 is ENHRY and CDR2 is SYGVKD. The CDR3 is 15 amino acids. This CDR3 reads CAIKDLAGDQGTQYF. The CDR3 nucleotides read TGTGCCATCAAGGATCTAGCGGGGGATCAGGGGACCCAGTACTTC.

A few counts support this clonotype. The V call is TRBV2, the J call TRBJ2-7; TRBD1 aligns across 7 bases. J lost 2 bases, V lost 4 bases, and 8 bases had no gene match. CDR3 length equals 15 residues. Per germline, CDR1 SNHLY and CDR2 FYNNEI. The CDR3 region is CASSGTRDRTYEQYF. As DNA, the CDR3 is TGTGCCAGCAGTGGAACGAGGGACAGAACCTACGAGCAGTACTTC.

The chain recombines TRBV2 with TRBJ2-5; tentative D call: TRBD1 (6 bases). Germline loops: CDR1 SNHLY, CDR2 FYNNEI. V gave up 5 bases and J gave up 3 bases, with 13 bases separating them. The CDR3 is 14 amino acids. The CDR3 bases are TGTGCCAGCAGTATCGGGACACGCAAAGAGACCCAGTACTTC. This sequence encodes CASSIGTRKETQYF.

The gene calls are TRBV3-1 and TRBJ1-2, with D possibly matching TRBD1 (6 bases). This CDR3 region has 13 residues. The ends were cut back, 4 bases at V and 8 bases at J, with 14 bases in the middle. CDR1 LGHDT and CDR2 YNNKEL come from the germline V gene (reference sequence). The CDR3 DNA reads TGTGCCAGCAGCCCCAGGACAGAGAGGGGCTACACCTTC. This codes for CASSPRTERGYTF.

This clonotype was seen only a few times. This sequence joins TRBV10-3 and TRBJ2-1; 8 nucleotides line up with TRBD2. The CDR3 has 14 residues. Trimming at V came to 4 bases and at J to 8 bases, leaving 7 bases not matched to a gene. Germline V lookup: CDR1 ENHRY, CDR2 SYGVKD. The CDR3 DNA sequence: TGTGCCATCAGTGTCGTAAGCGGGAGTGATGAGCAGTTCTTC. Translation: CAISVVSGSDEQFF.

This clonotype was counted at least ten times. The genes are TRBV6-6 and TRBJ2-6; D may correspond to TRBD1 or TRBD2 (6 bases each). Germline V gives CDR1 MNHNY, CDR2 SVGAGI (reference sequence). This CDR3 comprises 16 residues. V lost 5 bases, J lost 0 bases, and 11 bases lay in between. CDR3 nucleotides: TGTGCCAGCAGTGGCTGGGGGGCCTCTGGGGCCAACGTCCTGACTTTC. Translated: CASSGWGASGANVLTF.

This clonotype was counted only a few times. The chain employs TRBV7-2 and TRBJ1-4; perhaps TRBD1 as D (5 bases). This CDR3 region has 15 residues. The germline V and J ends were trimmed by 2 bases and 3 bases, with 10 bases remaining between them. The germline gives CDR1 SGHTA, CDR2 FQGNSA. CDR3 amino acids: CASSLMGGSNEKLFF. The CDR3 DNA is TGTGCCAGCAGCTTAATGGGGGGTTCTAATGAAAAACTGTTTTTT. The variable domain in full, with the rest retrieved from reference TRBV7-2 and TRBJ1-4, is GAGVSQSPSNKVTEKGKDVELRCDPISGHTALYWYRQSLGQGLEFLIYFQGNSAPDKSGLPSDRFSAERTGGSVSTLTIQRTQQEDSAVYLCASSLMGGSNEKLFFGSGTQLSVL.